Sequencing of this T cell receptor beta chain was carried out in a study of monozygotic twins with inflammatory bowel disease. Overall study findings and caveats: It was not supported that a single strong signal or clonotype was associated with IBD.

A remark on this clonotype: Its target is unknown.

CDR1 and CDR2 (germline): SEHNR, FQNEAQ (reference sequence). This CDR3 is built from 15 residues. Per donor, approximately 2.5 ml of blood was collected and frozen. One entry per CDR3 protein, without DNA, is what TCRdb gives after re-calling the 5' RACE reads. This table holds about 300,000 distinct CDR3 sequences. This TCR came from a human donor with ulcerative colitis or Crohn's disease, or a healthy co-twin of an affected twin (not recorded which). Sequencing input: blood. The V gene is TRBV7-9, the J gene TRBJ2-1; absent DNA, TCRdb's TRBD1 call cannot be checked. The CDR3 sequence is CASSLESGVSVEQFF.